This TCR beta chain stems from a study of blood T cell repertoires in COVID-19. Study-wide context: T cells, B-cell-depleted T cells, or PBMCs supplied cDNA or gDNA.

Original analysis: Amplification with reference gene primers provided the estimates of nucleated cell counts. TCRdb keeps only in-frame clones here, not all; method: immunoSEQ multiplex PCR. V, J and clone size are those of that table, while D and trimming were read from the DNA. This sample has 10,000 to 15,000 clones, with about 80% found just once. Germline CDR1 MNHEY, CDR2 SVGEGT. Trimming cost V 0 bases and J 2 bases, with 8 bases left between them. The length of the CDR3 is 15 residues. V gene TRBV6-2 or TRBV6-3 combines with J gene TRBJ1-3, with D possibly TRBD1 on 5 matching bases. The sequenced sample was peripheral blood. This clonotype originated in a man in his forties with active or convalescent COVID-19. CDR3 amino acids: CASSYSTRAGNTIYF. In DNA, the CDR3 is TGTGCCAGCAGTTACTCGACCAGGGCTGGAAACACCATATATTTT.